The sequence of this T cell receptor (beta chain) was determined in a study of Ad26.COV2.S vaccination and SARS-CoV-2 variants. Study-wide results and limits: Recipients of either vaccine or placebo displayed similar breadth of non-spike TCRs.

Method: immunoSEQ multiplex PCR; TCRdb's copy keeps in-frame clones and lacks some. The profile shows roughly 400,000 clones, less than 95% of them singletons. As to this clone: The antigen is unknown.

The treatment denotes: around 19 received Ad26.COV2.S at low or high dose, single or two shots; roughly 5 received placebo; per-sample allocation not given. Samples were taken on day 63 after the first vaccine or placebo injection. An adult of 18-55 years in Boston served as donor. CDR3 length: 14 residues. CDR1 and CDR2 from the germline V gene are GTSNPN and SVGIG (reference sequence). The ends lost 4 bases at V and 3 bases at J; junction bases unmatched: 8. This sequence was found in a person between 18 and 60 years old who received the Ad26.COV2.S COVID-19 vaccine or a placebo. The material sequenced was peripheral blood, taken in a trial of Ad26.COV2.S vaccine versus placebo. The chain links TRBV30 to TRBJ2-5; TRBD2 agrees at 7 bases. The CDR3 DNA reads TGTGCCTGGACGACGTGGGAGGGAAAAGAGACCCAGTACTTC. It specifies CAWTTWEGKETQYF.